These T cell receptor beta chains were read from a single sample in a study of cytomegalovirus exposure and HLA in healthy donors. Assay: immunoSEQ multiplex PCR; the TCRdb copy retains only in-frame clones and omits some. The sample lists 200,000 or so clones, about 79% seen once, with roughly 12% in the top ten. The sample was PBMCs. The source of these receptors is a woman in her twenties or thirties in good health and CMV-seropositive. Both conserved end residues are part of each CDR3. A D gene is named only where the DNA matches it firmly. Some rows mark clone size as missing; the rest say once, few, many or name a class of expanded clone.

v_call,j_call,cdr3_length,d_call,clone_size,cdr3_nt,cdr3_aa
TRBV18,TRBJ2-3,13,-,once,TGTGCCAGCTCACCACCTGGGCAAGATACGCAGTATTTT,CASSPPGQDTQYF
TRBV15,TRBJ2-7,12,-,-,TGTGCCACCAGCAGAGATACCTACGAGCAGTACTTC,CATSRDTYEQYF
TRBV6-5,TRBJ2-7,15,-,few,TGTGCCAGCAGCTACGGGGACTCAAGCTCCTACGAGCAGTACTTC,CASSYGDSSSYEQYF
TRBV9,TRBJ1-1,13,-,-,TGTGCCAGCAGCGTGGGCATTAACACTGAAGCTTTCTTT,CASSVGINTEAFF
TRBV19,TRBJ1-2,14,TRBD1,few,TGTGCCAGTAGTAGCCAGACAGGGCGCTATGGCTACACCTTC,CASSSQTGRYGYTF
TRBV30,TRBJ1-1,14,-,once,TGTGCCTGGAATAGGGGATTCGTGAACACTGAAGCTTTCTTT,CAWNRGFVNTEAFF
TRBV6-5,TRBJ2-1,12,-,-,TGTGCCAGCAGACACAGCTCCAATGAGCAGTTCTTC,CASRHSSNEQFF
TRBV29-1,TRBJ1-4,13,-,-,TGCAGCGTCGGCCGAGGAACCAATGAAAAACTGTTTTTT,CSVGRGTNEKLFF
TRBV7-7,TRBJ2-5,13,-,-,TGTGCTAGCTCACCCGGGAGTGGGCAGACCCAGTACTTC,CASSPGSGQTQYF
TRBV5-1,TRBJ1-4,17,TRBD1,-,TGCGCCAGCAGCTTGGTTGGTGGACAGGGGGTTAATGAAAAACTGTTTTTT,CASSLVGGQGVNEKLFF
TRBV27,TRBJ2-7,17,TRBD2,once,TGTGCCAGCAGTTTAACCTTTGGACTAGCGGGCTTATACGAGCAGTACTTC,CASSLTFGLAGLYEQYF
TRBV5-4,TRBJ1-2,13,-,-,TGTGCCAGCAGCCCCGGACAGCCGTATGGCTACACCTTC,CASSPGQPYGYTF
TRBV18,TRBJ1-2,14,-,-,TGTGCCAGCTCGGCAGGTTCCATCGTAAATGGCTACACCTTC,CASSAGSIVNGYTF
TRBV6-1,TRBJ2-1,15,-,once,TGTGCCAGCAGTGAAGCGATAGGGGCGATTGGAGAGCAGTTCTTC,CASSEAIGAIGEQFF
TRBV15,TRBJ1-2,17,TRBD1,few,TGTGCCACCAGCAGAGATCTGGGGACAGGGACTGGCTATGGCTACACCTTC,CATSRDLGTGTGYGYTF
TRBV6-5,TRBJ1-1,12,-,-,TGTGCCAGCACTCGAGGAGGCACTGAAGCTTTCTTT,CASTRGGTEAFF
TRBV5-1,TRBJ2-4,15,TRBD1,-,TGCGCCAGCAGCTTGGAAGGGACAGGGCCCGGCATTCAGTACTTC,CASSLEGTGPGIQYF
TRBV28,TRBJ2-2,11,-,-,TGTGCCAGCCAGGCCGCCGGGGAGCTGTTTTTT,CASQAAGELFF
TRBV6-6,TRBJ2-1,15,-,-,TGTGCCAGCATTAAGCAGGGGAGCCCTTACAATGAGCAGTTCTTC,CASIKQGSPYNEQFF
TRBV28,TRBJ2-1,13,-,-,TGTGCCAGCAGTTTAACCTCGCAGGGATACCAGTTCTTC,CASSLTSQGYQFF
TRBV5-6,TRBJ2-3,13,-,-,TGTGCCAGCAGCTTCCCTAGCACAGATACGCAGTATTTT,CASSFPSTDTQYF
TRBV5-1,TRBJ2-7,14,-,-,TGCGCCAGCAGCACCGGACTCATCCCACAAGAGCAGTACTTC,CASSTGLIPQEQYF
TRBV2,TRBJ2-4,15,TRBD2,-,TGTGCCAGCAGTGGGCTAGCGGTAGCCAAAAACATTCAGTACTTC,CASSGLAVAKNIQYF
TRBV7-7,TRBJ1-5,13,TRBD1,once,TGTGCTAGCAGCCGGGACAGGGATCAGCCCCAGCATTTT,CASSRDRDQPQHF
TRBV7-2,TRBJ2-7,14,TRBD2,many,TGTGCCAGCAGCCGTATAGCGGGAACCTACGAGCAGTACTTC,CASSRIAGTYEQYF
TRBV29-1,TRBJ2-1,12,-,-,TGCAGCGTTAGGGAGACAGGACTCAAGCAGTTCTTC,CSVRETGLKQFF
TRBV7-2,TRBJ2-5,16,-,-,TGTGCCAGCAGCCGTTCACCCCTCAGGGGTCTGGAGACCCAGTACTTC,CASSRSPLRGLETQYF
TRBV7-8,TRBJ2-3,13,-,-,TGTGCCAGCAGCCTTAGTTACACAGATACGCAGTATTTT,CASSLSYTDTQYF
TRBV7-2,TRBJ1-4,15,TRBD1,-,TGTGCCAGCAGCATAAATGACAGGGGTGGTGAAAAACTGTTTTTT,CASSINDRGGEKLFF